Presented here are 14 T cell receptor beta chains from one specimen sequenced in a study of shared clonotypes between healthy human individuals. Using immunoSEQ multiplex PCR, the repertoire was profiled, and TCRdb retains in-frame clones only, with some absent. The repertoire has 2 million to 2.5 million clones, 90% to 96% of them found once; the top ten carry roughly 0.13%. What was sequenced was naive CD4+ T cells sorted from blood. Noted subset: CD45RA+ positively selected. The receptors here all came from a man aged 18 to 35 in good health.

To note about this clone: Other DNA variants within this sample encode the same CDR3. This chain uses TRBV19 with TRBJ2-3; 7 bases map to TRBD2. V lost 3 bases to trimming and J lost 1 base; unmatched junction nucleotides: 1. The CDR3 is 14 amino acids. Germline V gives CDR1 LNHDA, CDR2 SQIVND (reference sequence). DNA for the CDR3: TGTGCCAGTAGTATTGGGAGGGGCACAGATACGCAGTATTTT. It specifies CASSIGRGTDTQYF.

This chain joins TRBV18 and TRBJ1-2, with a tentative D call TRBD1 (5 bases). Per the germline V gene, CDR1 is KGHSH and CDR2 is LQKENI. The CDR3 runs to 13 residues. Trimming removed 6 bases at V and 3 bases at J, with 11 bases between. The CDR3 loop is CASSGRDYYGYTF. CDR3 nucleotides: TGTGCCAGCTCGGGCAGGGACTACTATGGCTACACCTTC.

J is TRBJ1-5 and V is TRBV30; D is ambiguous. The germline V gene encodes CDR1 GTSNPN and CDR2 SVGIG (reference sequence). CDR3 size: 16 residues. With 3 bases removed from V and 0 bases from J, the gap between germline ends came to 15 bases. The CDR3 nucleotides are TGTGCCTGGAGCGAAACTCCGGGGTATAGCAATCAGCCCCAGCATTTT. This encodes CAWSETPGYSNQPQHF.

The chain joins TRBV9 to TRBJ1-1, with a possible D match to TRBD1 (6 bases). The V end was cut by 0 bases, the J end by 0 bases, with 15 bases between. This CDR3 spans 17 amino acids. Germline V gives CDR1 SGDLS, CDR2 YYNGEE. Here the CDR3 reads CASSVVAAGVMNTEAFF. Here the CDR3 DNA reads TGTGCCAGCAGCGTAGTTGCGGCAGGGGTCATGAACACTGAAGCTTTCTTT. Drawing the rest from reference TRBV9 and TRBJ1-1, the complete variable domain is DSGVTQTPKHLITATGQRVTLRCSPRSGDLSVYWYQQSLDQGLQFLIQYYNGEERAKGNILERFSAQQFPDLHSELNLSSLELGDSALYFCASSVVAAGVMNTEAFFGQGTRLTVV.

The chain recombines TRBV7-2 with TRBJ2-7; D is ambiguous. Germline V gene sequence: CDR1 SGHTA, CDR2 FQGNSA. This CDR3 is 16 amino acids long. Trimming shortened V by 5 bases and J by 2 bases, and 19 bases separated the two germline ends. Written as DNA, the CDR3 is TGTGCCAGCAGCCGAGACTCCACCAGGTTGGCCTACGAGCAGTACTTC. The encoded protein is CASSRDSTRLAYEQYF.

The rearrangement joins TRBV18 to TRBJ2-5; TRBD2 agrees at 7 bases. V gave up 2 bases and J gave up 1 base; unmatched junction bases: 7. Per the germline V gene, CDR1 is KGHSH and CDR2 is LQKENI. The CDR3 is 16 amino acids. CDR3 nucleotides: TGTGCCAGCTCACCAGGTCGGGCTAGCGGCCAAGAGACCCAGTACTTC. Its translation: CASSPGRASGQETQYF.

This chain connects TRBV4-3 to TRBJ1-4; D uncertain. V was shortened by 1 base and J by 8 bases, with 11 bases between the two germline ends. Germline V CDR1 and CDR2: LGHNA, YSLEER. The CDR3 is made up of 14 amino acids. CDR3 amino acids: CASSQGYLDEKLFF. The CDR3 DNA reads TGCGCCAGCAGCCAAGGATATTTAGACGAAAAACTGTTTTTT.

This chain uses TRBV4-1 with TRBJ1-1; no clear D. From germline, CDR1 is MGHRA and CDR2 YSYEKL. Trimming cost V 7 bases and J 2 bases, with 14 bases left between them. This CDR3 is 14 amino acids long. The CDR3 region has the DNA TGCGCCAGCACCTCCCGCGGAGGAAACACTGAAGCTTTCTTT. As protein: CASTSRGGNTEAFF.

The V gene is TRBV7-2, the J gene TRBJ2-2, with a weak D call TRBD2 (6 bases). There are 18 residues in the CDR3. The germline V gene encodes CDR1 SGHTA and CDR2 FQGNSA. The V and J ends lost 2 bases and 3 bases respectively, with 19 bases between them. CDR3 nucleotide sequence: TGTGCCAGCAGCTTAAACCGTGCGGGAAAGGGGTACACCGGGGAGCTGTTTTTT. It encodes CASSLNRAGKGYTGELFF.

The chain carries TRBV7-8 and TRBJ2-3; D perhaps matches TRBD2 (5 bases). Germline loops: CDR1 SGHVS, CDR2 FQNEAQ. CDR3 length equals 11 residues. V lost 1 base to trimming and J lost 12 bases, with 8 bases between them. This chain's CDR3 is CASSLGRDQYF. For the CDR3, the DNA is TGTGCCAGCAGCTTAGGTCGGGATCAGTATTTT.

This chain joins TRBV4-1 and TRBJ2-5; a possible D gene is TRBD2 (6 bases). Per germline, CDR1 MGHRA and CDR2 YSYEKL. This CDR3 spans 16 amino acids. V lost 0 bases and J lost 5, with 16 bases in between. For the CDR3, the DNA is TGCGCCAGCAGCCAAGACCCGGGAGTGTCGAGGGAGACCCAGTACTTC. This encodes CASSQDPGVSRETQYF.

The gene calls are TRBV15 and TRBJ2-7, with 9 bases identical to TRBD2. V was clipped by 6 bases and J by 2 bases; unmatched bases: 8. This CDR3 is 15 amino acids long. Germline loops: CDR1 LNHNV, CDR2 YYDKDF (reference sequence). CDR3 sequence (DNA): TGTGCCACCAGGGGGGGACTAGCCTACGCCTACGAGCAGTACTTC. Its translation: CATRGGLAYAYEQYF.

This chain joins TRBV2 and TRBJ2-1; D may be TRBD1 (5 bases). The CDR3 extends over 14 amino acids. V lost 4 bases and J 5 bases, leaving 12 bases between the germline ends. Germline-derived CDR1 and CDR2 are SNHLY and FYNNEI. The CDR3 nucleotides are TGTGCCAGCAGTGCTGAGGCGGACAACAATGAGCAGTTCTTC. Its translation is CASSAEADNNEQFF. Filled out from reference TRBV2 and TRBJ2-1, the complete variable domain reads EPEVTQTPSHQVTQMGQEVILRCVPISNHLYFYWYRQILGQKVEFLVSFYNNEISEKSEIFDDQFSVERPDGSNFTLKIRSTKLEDSAMYFCASSAEADNNEQFFGPGTRLTVL.

This clone was seen a handful of times. The chain recombines TRBV30 with TRBJ1-3, with a tentative D call TRBD1 (5 bases). This CDR3 region has 15 residues. Germline V gives CDR1 GTSNPN, CDR2 SVGIG (reference sequence). The V and J ends lost 7 bases and 0 bases respectively, with 16 bases between them. CDR3 loop: CALIPGLNSGNTIYF. The CDR3 nucleotides are TGTGCCTTGATACCGGGACTCAACTCTGGAAACACCATATATTTT.